Described below is a single TCR beta chain sequence and its context. This clonotype turned up a few times. Its antigen specificity is not known. No much larger clone exists at a distance of one base, and base qualities are not known. The sample's treatment or condition, from its label and the paper: allogeneic hematopoietic cell transplantation with graft depleted of TCRalphabeta T cells and CD19 B cells. The children who served as transplant recipients had been given grafts of TCRalphabeta/CD19-depleted allogeneic hematopoietic cells. Libraries came from PCR. For sequencing, an Illumina HiSeq 2500 was employed. TCR libraries were prepared with molecular barcoding, using unique molecular identifiers to normalize TCRbeta repertoire quantification. TCRdb ran its own pipeline on the public reads, namely fastp trimming at Q25 and MiXCR clone calling, and kept in-frame beta chains. CDR3 protein sequences are deduplicated, and each keeps its most common genes and DNA. The sample has approximately 230,000 distinct CDR3 sequences on record, approximately 24% of them singletons. The ten largest clones represent around 4.8% of the sample.

These data belong to a study of T-cell reconstitution after alpha-beta-depleted transplantation in children listed by TCRdb under 2016. Broadly, across the study: T-cell immune reconstitution after TCRalphabeta/CD19-depleted allogeneic hematopoietic cell transplantation in children was quantitatively tracked in the study by means of TCR repertoire profiling.

The investigation overall reported the following: Over subsequent months, a decline in hyperexpanded clone frequencies was noted, and after one year, T-cell counts and TCRbeta diversity were mostly ascribed to newly produced T cells. The apparently early alphabetaT-cell count recovery about two months after transplant was reportedly dependent on only several hundred rapidly expanded clones derived from non-depleted graft cells. The high TCRbeta diversity at day 60 in some patients was ascribed to recipient T cells and intrathymic progenitors that had survived conditioning.

Taken from cysteine to phenylalanine, the CDR3 has 12 residues. Only the CDR3 portion is preserved as DNA: 36 bases, with reading frame beginning at the first base. V loses 1 base of germline sequence and J loses 9 bases, and the interval between the two ends is 7 bases. Per the germline V gene, SGHAT is the CDR1 and FQNNGV is the CDR2. The chain is encoded by TRBV11-2 joined to TRBJ2-1; TRBD1 is possibly the D segment (6 matching bases). The clonotype was recovered from a female patient aged 2 to 10 who had a stem cell transplant for congenital amegakaryocytic thrombocytopenia, so the T cells may come from the graft donor. The material was PBMCs, mostly from graft donor cells, obtained 360 days after TCRalphabeta/CD19-depleted stem cell transplant. The CDR3 protein: CASSLGGGEQFF. The DNA reads TGTGCCAGCAGCTTAGGAGGGGGTGAGCAGTTCTTC.